This T cell receptor (beta chain) was retrieved from a study of blood T cell repertoires in COVID-19. Study as a whole: From the United States, Italy and Spain came samples of acute and convalescent COVID-19.

Original processing notes: How many nucleated cells were present was estimated from reference gene primer amplification. The table came from immunoSEQ multiplex PCR; TCRdb's copy has only in-frame clones and leaves some out. Clone size and V and J calls were adopted from that table, with D and trimming inferred from the DNA. This table has about 130,000 clones, approximately 85% appearing once. Trimming pared 2 bases from V and 2 bases from J, leaving 10 bases between. The CDR3 has 15 residues. CDR1 is LNHDA, CDR2 SQIVND, per germline (reference sequence). Patients from Seattle were sampled longitudinally, starting during active infection.

The TCR originated in a woman of 80 years or more with COVID-19, enrolled during active disease. The specimen was peripheral blood. This sequence joins TRBV19 and TRBJ1-3; TRBD1 is a possible D gene (5 bases). The CDR3 here is CASSIPRGAGNTIYF. The CDR3 DNA is TGTGCCAGTAGTATACCGCGGGGGGCTGGAAACACCATATATTTT. Looking up the rest from reference TRBV19 and TRBJ1-3 gives the full variable domain: DGGITQSPKYLFRKEGQNVTLSCEQNLNHDAMYWYRQDPGQGLRLIYYSQIVNDFQKGDIAEGYSVSREKKESFPLTVTSAQKNPTAFYLCASSIPRGAGNTIYFGEGSWLTVV.